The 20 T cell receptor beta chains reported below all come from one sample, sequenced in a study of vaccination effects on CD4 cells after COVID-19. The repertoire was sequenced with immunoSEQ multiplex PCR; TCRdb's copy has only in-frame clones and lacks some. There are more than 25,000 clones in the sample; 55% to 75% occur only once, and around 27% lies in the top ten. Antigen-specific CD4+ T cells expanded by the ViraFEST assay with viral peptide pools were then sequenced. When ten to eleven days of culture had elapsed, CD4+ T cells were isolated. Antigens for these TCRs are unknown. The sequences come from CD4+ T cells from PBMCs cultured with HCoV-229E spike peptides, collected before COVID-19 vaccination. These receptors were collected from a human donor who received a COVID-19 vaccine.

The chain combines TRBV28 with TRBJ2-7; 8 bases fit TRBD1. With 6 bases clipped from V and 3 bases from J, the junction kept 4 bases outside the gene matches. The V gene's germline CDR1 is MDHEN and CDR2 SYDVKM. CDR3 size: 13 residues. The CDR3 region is CASSPGGRYEQYF. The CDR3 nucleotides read TGTGCCAGCAGCCCAGGGGGCCGCTACGAGCAGTACTTC.

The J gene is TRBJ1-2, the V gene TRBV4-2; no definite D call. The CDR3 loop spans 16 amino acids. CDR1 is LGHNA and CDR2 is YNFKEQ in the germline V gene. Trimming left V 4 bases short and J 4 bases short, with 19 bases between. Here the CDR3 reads CASSPSATLASYGYTF. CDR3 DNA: TGTGCCAGCAGCCCCTCGGCGACTCTAGCTTCCTATGGCTACACCTTC.

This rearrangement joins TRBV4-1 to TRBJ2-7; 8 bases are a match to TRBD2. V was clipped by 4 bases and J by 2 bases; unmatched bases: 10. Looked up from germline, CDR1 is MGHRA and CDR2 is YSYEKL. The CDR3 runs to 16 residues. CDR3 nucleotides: TGCGCCAGCAGCCGCTTAGGGGTAGCGGGAACCTACGAGCAGTACTTC. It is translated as CASSRLGVAGTYEQYF.

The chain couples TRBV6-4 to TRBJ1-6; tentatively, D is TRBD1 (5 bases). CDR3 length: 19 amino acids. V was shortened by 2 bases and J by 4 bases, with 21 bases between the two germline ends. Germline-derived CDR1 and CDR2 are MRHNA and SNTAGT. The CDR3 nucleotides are TGTGCCAGCAGTGACCTGATCGGCAGGGAAATCAGATATAATTCACCCCTCCACTTT. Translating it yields CASSDLIGREIRYNSPLHF.

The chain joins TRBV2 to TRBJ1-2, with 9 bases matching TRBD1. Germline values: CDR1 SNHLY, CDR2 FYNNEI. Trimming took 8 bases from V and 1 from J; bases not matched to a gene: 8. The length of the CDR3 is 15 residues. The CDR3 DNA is TGTGCCAGCGGGACAGGGCCGACCTATAACTATGGCTACACCTTC. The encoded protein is CASGTGPTYNYGYTF.

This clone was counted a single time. The CDR3 sequence: CASRPRGDRGTGELFF. CDR3 DNA sequence: TGTGCCAGTAGACCTCGAGGGGACAGGGGAACCGGGGAGCTGTTTTTT. The J gene is TRBJ2-2, the V gene TRBV19; 10 positions agree with TRBD1. CDR1 is LNHDA and CDR2 is SQIVND in the germline V gene (reference sequence). Trimming took 6 bases from V and 5 from J; bases not matched to a gene: 9. The CDR3 runs 16 residues.

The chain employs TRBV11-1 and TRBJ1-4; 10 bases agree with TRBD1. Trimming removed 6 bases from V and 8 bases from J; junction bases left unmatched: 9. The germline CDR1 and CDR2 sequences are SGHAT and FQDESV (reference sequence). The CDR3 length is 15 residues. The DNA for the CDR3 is TGTGCCAGCAGTCAAAAAGGGACAGGGGACGAAAAACTGTTTTTT. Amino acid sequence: CASSQKGTGDEKLFF. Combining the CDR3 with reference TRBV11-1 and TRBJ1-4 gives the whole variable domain EAEVAQSPRYKITEKSQAVAFWCDPISGHATLYWYRQILGQGPELLVQFQDESVVDDSQLPKDRFSAERLKGVDSTLKIQPAELGDSAMYLCASSQKGTGDEKLFFGSGTQLSVL.

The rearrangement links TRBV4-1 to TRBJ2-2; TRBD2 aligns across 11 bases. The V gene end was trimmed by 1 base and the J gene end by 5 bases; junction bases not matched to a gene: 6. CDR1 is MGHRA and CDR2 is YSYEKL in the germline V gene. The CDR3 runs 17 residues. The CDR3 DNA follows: TGCGCCAGCAGCCAAGGTGGATCTAGCGGGGGGACCGGGGAGCTGTTTTTT. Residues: CASSQGGSSGGTGELFF.

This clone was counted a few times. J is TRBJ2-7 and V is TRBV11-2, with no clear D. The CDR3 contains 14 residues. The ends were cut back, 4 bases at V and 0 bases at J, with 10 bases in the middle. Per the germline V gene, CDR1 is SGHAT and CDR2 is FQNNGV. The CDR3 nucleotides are TGTGCCAGCAGCTCCCCGCCCTACTCCTACGAGCAGTACTTC. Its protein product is CASSSPPYSYEQYF.

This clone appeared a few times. The CDR3 loop is CASISGQGAYTF. The CDR3 coding sequence is TGTGCCAGCATCTCGGGACAGGGGGCCTACACCTTC. This chain joins TRBV6-6 and TRBJ1-2; TRBD1 agrees at 12 bases. V lost 7 bases and J lost 10; bases outside the gene matches: 4. From germline, CDR1 is MNHNY and CDR2 SVGAGI (reference sequence). This CDR3 is built from 12 residues.

The CDR3 sequence is CAISESTGKETQYF. CDR3 coding DNA: TGTGCCATCAGTGAGTCGACAGGGAAAGAGACCCAGTACTTC. V is TRBV10-3 and J is TRBJ2-5; 7 bases are shared with TRBD1. This CDR3 spans 14 amino acids. The germline V gene encodes CDR1 ENHRY and CDR2 SYGVKD. V dropped 0 bases and J dropped 3; count of bases not matched to a gene: 1.

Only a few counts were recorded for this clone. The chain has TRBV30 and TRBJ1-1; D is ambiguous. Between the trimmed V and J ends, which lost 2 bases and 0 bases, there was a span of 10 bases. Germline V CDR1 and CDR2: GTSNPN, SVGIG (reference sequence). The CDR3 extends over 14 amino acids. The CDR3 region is CAWSIDKLNTEAFF. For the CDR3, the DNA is TGTGCCTGGAGTATCGACAAGCTGAACACTGAAGCTTTCTTT.

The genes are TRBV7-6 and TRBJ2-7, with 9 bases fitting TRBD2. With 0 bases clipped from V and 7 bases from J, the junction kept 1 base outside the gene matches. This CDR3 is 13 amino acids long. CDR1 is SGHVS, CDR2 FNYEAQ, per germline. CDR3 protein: CASSLALAGEQYF. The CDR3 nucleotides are TGTGCCAGCAGCTTAGCACTAGCGGGTGAGCAGTACTTC.

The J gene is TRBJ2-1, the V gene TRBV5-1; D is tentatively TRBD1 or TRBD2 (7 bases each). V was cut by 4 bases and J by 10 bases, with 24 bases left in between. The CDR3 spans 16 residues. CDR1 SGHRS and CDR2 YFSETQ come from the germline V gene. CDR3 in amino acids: CASSPEMTSIQGEQFF. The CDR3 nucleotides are TGCGCCAGCAGCCCGGAAATGACTAGCATACAGGGGGAGCAGTTCTTC.

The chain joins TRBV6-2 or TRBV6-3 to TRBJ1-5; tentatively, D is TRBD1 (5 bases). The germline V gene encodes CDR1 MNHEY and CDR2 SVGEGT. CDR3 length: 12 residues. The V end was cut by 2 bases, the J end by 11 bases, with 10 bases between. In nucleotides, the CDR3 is TGTGCCAGCAGTTACGGGGGTGGGGCCCAGCATTTT. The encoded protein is CASSYGGGAQHF.

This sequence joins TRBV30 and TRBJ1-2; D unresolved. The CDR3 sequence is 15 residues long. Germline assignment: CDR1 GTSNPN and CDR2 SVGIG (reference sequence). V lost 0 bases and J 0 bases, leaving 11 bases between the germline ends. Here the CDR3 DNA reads TGTGCCTGGAGTGTTTTGGGAAGGGCTAACTATGGCTACACCTTC. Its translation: CAWSVLGRANYGYTF.

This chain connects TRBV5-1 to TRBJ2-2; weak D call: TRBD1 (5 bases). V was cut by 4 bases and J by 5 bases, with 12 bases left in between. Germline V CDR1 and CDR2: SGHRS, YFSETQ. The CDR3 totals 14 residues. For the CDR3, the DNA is TGCGCCAGCAGCCCTAGACAGACGACCGGGGAGCTGTTTTTT. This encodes CASSPRQTTGELFF.

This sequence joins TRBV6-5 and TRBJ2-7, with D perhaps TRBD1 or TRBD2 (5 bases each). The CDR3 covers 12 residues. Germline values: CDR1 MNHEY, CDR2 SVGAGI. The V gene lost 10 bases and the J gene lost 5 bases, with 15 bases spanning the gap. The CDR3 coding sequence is TGTGCCACCCACAGGAGGACAAACGAGCAGTACTTC. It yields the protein CATHRRTNEQYF.

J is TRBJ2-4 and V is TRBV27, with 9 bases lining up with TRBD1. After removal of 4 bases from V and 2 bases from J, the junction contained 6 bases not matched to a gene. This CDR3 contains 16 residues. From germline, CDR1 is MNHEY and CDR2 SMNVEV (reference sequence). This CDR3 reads CASSSRDRVTKNIQYF. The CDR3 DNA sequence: TGTGCCAGCAGTTCACGGGACAGGGTAACCAAAAACATTCAGTACTTC.

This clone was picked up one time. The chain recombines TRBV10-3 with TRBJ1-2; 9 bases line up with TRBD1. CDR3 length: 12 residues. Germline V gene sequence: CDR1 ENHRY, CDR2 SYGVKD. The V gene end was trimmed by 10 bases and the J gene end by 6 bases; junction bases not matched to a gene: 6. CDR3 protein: CATTGQGNGYTF. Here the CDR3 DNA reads TGTGCCACCACGGGACAGGGCAATGGCTACACCTTC.